Listed here are 21 T cell receptor beta chains from one sample, sequenced in a study of Ad26.COV2.S vaccination and SARS-CoV-2 variants. Regarding treatment: 15 to 20 received Ad26.COV2.S at low or high dose, single or two shots; about 5 received placebo; per-sample allocation not given. Repertoires come from day 63 after the first vaccine or placebo injection. Method: immunoSEQ multiplex PCR; TCRdb's copy keeps in-frame clones and lacks some. The sample has 350,000 to 500,000 clones; roughly 90% are singletons. Sample: peripheral blood, taken in a trial of Ad26.COV2.S vaccine versus placebo. Receptors originate from a person aged 18 to 65 who received the Ad26.COV2.S COVID-19 vaccine or a placebo.

This chain uses TRBV7-8 with TRBJ2-2; tentatively, D is TRBD2 (5 bases). Germline V gene data show CDR1 as SGHVS and CDR2 as FQNEAQ. The CDR3 contains 15 residues. Trimming pared 4 bases from V and 0 bases from J, leaving 9 bases between. Here the CDR3 DNA reads TGTGCCAGCAGCTCACGGGGTACGAACACCGGGGAGCTGTTTTTT. Translation: CASSSRGTNTGELFF.

The genes are TRBV5-8 and TRBJ1-2, with unresolved D. This CDR3 is 14 amino acids long. From germline, CDR1 is SGHTS and CDR2 YDEGEE. The V gene lost 4 bases and the J gene lost 5 bases, with 15 bases spanning the gap. The CDR3 region is CASSAAGREYGYTF. The CDR3 DNA sequence: TGTGCCAGCAGCGCCGCCGGGCGGGAATATGGCTACACCTTC.

The V call is TRBV2, the J call TRBJ2-2; 10 positions agree with TRBD2. The length of the CDR3 is 15 residues. Germline CDR1 reads SNHLY; CDR2 reads FYNNEI. V lost 2 bases and J lost 5; bases outside the gene matches: 2. The DNA of the CDR3 is TGTGCCAGCAGTGAAAGCGGGAGGGCAACCGGGGAGCTGTTTTTT. Protein: CASSESGRATGELFF.

The rearrangement uses TRBV29-1 and TRBJ1-1; no definite D call. The length of the CDR3 is 13 residues. Trimming removed 6 bases at V and 5 bases at J, with 16 bases between. Germline lookup yields CDR1 SQVTM and CDR2 ANQGSEA. CDR3 in DNA: TGCAGCGTCGGTGGGAGCCGGGAGACTGAAGCTTTCTTT. Protein product: CSVGGSRETEAFF.

The gene calls are TRBV7-9 and TRBJ2-3; 8 bases line up with TRBD2. V trimming: 3 bases; J trimming: 0 bases; junction bases outside the gene matches: 5. The germline V gene has CDR1 SEHNR and CDR2 FQNEAQ (reference sequence). The CDR3 spans 16 residues. The chain's CDR3 is CASSLNSGVSTDTQYF. CDR3 DNA: TGTGCCAGCAGCTTGAATAGCGGGGTGAGCACAGATACGCAGTATTTT.

The genes are TRBV7-9 and TRBJ2-2, with D possibly being TRBD1 or TRBD2 (6 bases each). Trimming stripped 3 bases from V and 6 bases from J, with 11 bases between. Germline V gene sequence: CDR1 SEHNR, CDR2 FQNEAQ (reference sequence). The CDR3 is 14 residues long. The DNA of the CDR3 is TGTGCCAGCAGCTTTGTAGGGGGGTCCGGGGAGCTGTTTTTT. It is translated as CASSFVGGSGELFF.

The chain links TRBV30 to TRBJ2-3, with 8 bases fitting TRBD1. CDR3 length: 14 residues. V shed 3 bases and J 2 bases; nucleotides not matched to a gene: 4. Germline V gives CDR1 GTSNPN, CDR2 SVGIG (reference sequence). The CDR3 here is CAWRRDRYTDTQYF. The CDR3 DNA follows: TGTGCCTGGAGGAGGGACAGGTACACAGATACGCAGTATTTT.

The rearrangement links TRBV27 to TRBJ2-7; D is unclear. V was clipped by 0 bases and J by 3 bases, with 6 bases between them. Germline loops: CDR1 MNHEY, CDR2 SMNVEV (reference sequence). The length of the CDR3 is 13 residues. CDR3 loop: CASSLSNSYEQYF. The DNA of the CDR3 is TGTGCCAGCAGTTTATCGAACAGCTACGAGCAGTACTTC.

V gene TRBV2 combines with J gene TRBJ1-6; D might be TRBD1 (5 bases). Deletions cut 6 bases from V and 3 bases from J, with 9 bases between. Germline V CDR1 and CDR2: SNHLY, FYNNEI. The CDR3 totals 14 residues. CDR3 bases: TGTGCCAGCAGACCAGACAGCTATAATTCACCCCTCCACTTT. As protein: CASRPDSYNSPLHF.

V usage is TRBV11-1 and J usage is TRBJ2-3, with no clear D. Trimming pared 3 bases from V and 6 bases from J, leaving 13 bases between. CDR1 and CDR2 (germline): SGHAT, FQDESV (reference sequence). This CDR3 has 14 amino acids. CDR3 DNA: TGTGCCAGCAGCTTGGCTAGGTTCGGCGATACGCAGTATTTT. Amino acids: CASSLARFGDTQYF.

The chain links TRBV7-2 to TRBJ2-5; D is uncertain. V was pared by 5 bases and J by 9 bases, with 16 bases between. CDR1 and CDR2 from the germline V gene are SGHTA and FQGNSA. CDR3 size: 13 residues. CDR3 residues: CASSSNEVSAQYF. CDR3 nucleotides: TGTGCCAGCAGCAGTAATGAAGTCAGTGCCCAGTACTTC.

The chain recombines TRBV4-3 with TRBJ2-3; D gene ambiguous. The germline gives CDR1 LGHNA, CDR2 YSLEER. The CDR3 consists of 14 residues. The V end lost 2 bases, the J end lost 3 bases, and 9 bases lay between the germline ends. CDR3 in amino acids: CASSQLLETDTQYF. As DNA, the CDR3 is TGCGCCAGCAGCCAATTGCTTGAGACAGATACGCAGTATTTT.

The V and J genes are TRBV7-6 and TRBJ2-7; 7 bases are a match to TRBD2. CDR3 length: 14 residues. CDR1 and CDR2 from the germline V gene are SGHVS and FNYEAQ. Losses at the gene ends were 5 bases for V and 0 bases for J; bases not matched to a gene: 4. CDR3: CASSPRDYSYEQYF. The CDR3 DNA reads as TGTGCCAGCAGCCCGCGGGACTACTCCTACGAGCAGTACTTC.

V and J are TRBV5-6 and TRBJ2-3; 7 positions match TRBD2. The junction had 6 bases not matched to a gene; V was cut back by 0 bases and J by 2 bases. CDR1 and CDR2 from the germline V gene are SGHDT and YYEEEE. This CDR3 is 16 amino acids long. Here the CDR3 reads CASSLEGGLNTDTQYF. DNA for the CDR3: TGTGCCAGCAGCTTGGAGGGAGGGCTGAACACAGATACGCAGTATTTT.

The chain joins TRBV4-1 to TRBJ2-2; D is perhaps TRBD1 (6 bases). The CDR3 has 16 amino acids. CDR1 and CDR2 from the germline V gene are MGHRA and YSYEKL. V dropped 3 bases and J dropped 7 bases, with 18 bases sitting between them. CDR3 sequence reads: CASSHGAAGDGGELFF. The CDR3, as DNA: TGCGCCAGCAGCCATGGAGCGGCAGGGGATGGCGGGGAGCTGTTTTTT.

The chain is built from TRBV29-1 and TRBJ1-5, with unresolved D. Germline CDR1 and CDR2: SQVTM and ANQGSEA. The ends were cut back, 4 bases at V and 1 base at J, with 8 bases in the middle. The CDR3 sequence is 13 residues long. The DNA of the CDR3 is TGCAGCGTTGTTCACGGGAGCAATCAGCCCCAGCATTTT. This encodes CSVVHGSNQPQHF. Full variable domain (missing parts from reference TRBV29-1 and TRBJ1-5): SAVISQKPSRDICQRGTSLTIQCQVDSQVTMMFWYRQQPGQSLTLIATANQGSEATYESGFVIDKFPISRPNLTFSTLTVSNMSPEDSSIYLCSVVHGSNQPQHFGDGTRLSIL.

This CDR3 reads CATASGFGNTIYF. In DNA form, the CDR3 reads TGTGCCACCGCATCCGGCTTTGGAAACACCATATATTTT. This sequence joins TRBV19 and TRBJ1-3; D uncertain. V was cut by 10 bases and J by 3 bases, with 13 bases left in between. The germline V gene has CDR1 LNHDA and CDR2 SQIVND (reference sequence). This CDR3 has 13 residues.

The rearrangement links TRBV25-1 to TRBJ1-2, with 7 positions matching TRBD1. V shed 5 bases, J shed 8 bases, and the junction held 14 bases outside the gene matches. This CDR3 is 15 amino acids long. Germline V gene sequence: CDR1 MGHDK, CDR2 SYGVNS. The CDR3 protein is CASSTPETGQQGYTF. In DNA form, the CDR3 reads TGTGCCAGCAGTACCCCCGAGACAGGGCAGCAAGGCTACACCTTC.

This clone was seen a handful of times. The chain is built from TRBV4-1 and TRBJ2-2, with TRBD1 identical over 12 bases. The CDR3 sequence is 16 residues long. The junction had 6 bases not matched to a gene; V was cut back by 3 bases and J by 7 bases. Germline values: CDR1 MGHRA, CDR2 YSYEKL. The CDR3 loop is CASSQGTGGEDGELFF. CDR3 DNA sequence: TGCGCCAGCAGCCAGGGGACAGGGGGCGAGGACGGGGAGCTGTTTTTT.

The genes are TRBV7-9 and TRBJ2-7; maybe TRBD1 (6 bases). This CDR3 comprises 15 residues. Germline-derived CDR1 and CDR2 are SEHNR and FQNEAQ (reference sequence). Trimming shortened V by 5 bases and J by 3 bases, and 17 bases separated the two germline ends. In DNA form, the CDR3 reads TGTGCCAGCAGCCCGAGGGGGACGACTAACTACGAGCAGTACTTC. This gives the protein CASSPRGTTNYEQYF.

As for this clone: Other DNA sequences of this sample code for an identical CDR3. The rearrangement joins TRBV5-1 to TRBJ2-3; no clear D gene. V was pared by 1 base and J by 2 bases, with 5 bases between. The CDR3 consists of 13 residues. CDR1 SGHRS and CDR2 YFSETQ come from the germline V gene. CDR3 nucleotide sequence: TGCGCCAGCAGCTTGTCTGACACAGATACGCAGTATTTT. This sequence encodes CASSLSDTDTQYF.